The next 22 T cell receptor beta chains were all read from a single sample in a study of tumor-infiltrating lymphocytes in primary liver carcinoma. Researchers drew blood RNA from unsorted whole blood and extracted germline DNA as well. TCR beta cDNA was made from 400 to 500 ng total RNA with a constant-region primer. Slightly modified ARM-PCR, run as three nested multiplex PCR rounds, produced the TCR beta libraries. TRBV1-TRBV30 forward and Cbeta reverse primers drove the first two roughly 10-cycle rounds. Via MiXCR, TCRdb re-called the multiplex PCR reads, giving one row per CDR3 protein. The repertoire holds hundreds of thousands of distinct CDR3 sequences, with roughly three fifths as singletons. The sequenced sample consisted of peripheral blood. The source is a woman aged 25 to 39 with primary liver carcinoma and hepatitis B virus infection.

Concerning this clonotype itself: A much larger clone differs from this one at a single base, so this may be a read error. Likely a read error: the CDR3 ends without its conserved phenylalanine or tryptophan. The V and J genes are TRBV4-3 and TRBJ1-1; no clear D gene. The germline V and J ends were trimmed by 0 bases and 0 bases, with 11 bases remaining between them. Looked up from germline, CDR1 is LGHNA and CDR2 is YSLEER. CDR3 length: 16 amino acids. The DNA for the CDR3 is TGCGCCAGCAGCCAAGAATGGCGGTCCGTGAACACTGAAGCTTTCTAT. As protein: CASSQEWRSVNTEAFY.

With regard to this clonotype: A much larger clone differs by one base, so this may be a read error. The chain recombines TRBV29-1 with TRBJ1-1, with TRBD1 matching over 11 bases. Germline CDR1 SQVTM, CDR2 ANQGSEA. The CDR3 has 12 amino acids. V dropped 8 bases and J dropped 3; count of bases not matched to a gene: 2. CDR3: CSMGQGDTEAFF. For the CDR3, the DNA is TGCAGCATGGGACAGGGGGACACTGAAGCTTTCTTT.

Ten or more counts support this clonotype. V usage is TRBV29-1 and J usage is TRBJ2-4; unclear D gene. This CDR3 is 12 amino acids long. From germline, CDR1 is SQVTM and CDR2 ANQGSEA. Trimming took 4 bases from V and 0 from J, leaving 4 bases between them. Here the CDR3 DNA reads TGCAGCGTTGTGGAAGCCAAAAACATTCAGTACTTC. It codes for CSVVEAKNIQYF.

A word on this clonotype: A junction boundary mismatches the germline segment, possibly from a read error. The V gene is TRBV6-2 or TRBV6-3, the J gene TRBJ2-1; a possible D gene is TRBD2 (6 bases). The CDR3 sequence is 14 residues long. Germline assignment: CDR1 MNHEY and CDR2 SVGEGT. The CDR3 region is CASGRGSKAALQLF. CDR3 coding DNA: TGTGCCAGCGGCCGGGGGAGTAAGGCGGCACTCCAGCTCTTC.

On this clonotype itself: Just one base apart from a much larger clone, this may be a read error. The V gene is TRBV4-1, the J gene TRBJ1-3, with TRBD1 identical over 7 bases. Germline V gene lookup returns CDR1 MGHRA and CDR2 YSYEKL. The V segment lost 3 bases and the J segment 4 bases; nucleotides outside the gene matches: 3. The CDR3 extends over 14 amino acids. As DNA, the CDR3 is TGCGCCAGCAGCCATATGGACAGGGGAAACACCATATATTTT. This encodes CASSHMDRGNTIYF.

The CDR3 bases are TGCACCAGCAGCCAAGGAATTGGCGGGAGGGTCTACAATGAGCAGTTCTTC. It encodes CTSSQGIGGRVYNEQFF. This sequence joins TRBV1 and TRBJ2-1; the table's D call of TRBD2 was not tested on the DNA. TRBV1 is deemed a pseudogene. The CDR3 extends over 17 amino acids.

With regard to this clonotype: A much larger clone differs by one base, so this may be a read error. The chain combines TRBV10-3 with TRBJ2-7; a weak D match, TRBD1 (5 bases). The CDR3 is made up of 15 amino acids. The V end was cut by 3 bases, the J end by 4 bases, with 16 bases between. Germline-derived CDR1 and CDR2 are ENHRY and SYGVKD. In DNA, the CDR3 is TGTGCCATCAGTGAACAGGCTTGGAGTTTTTACGAGCAGTACTTC. Its protein is CAISEQAWSFYEQYF.

This clonotype was observed a single time. This may stem from a read error, because a much larger clone lies one nucleotide away. The CDR3 does not end in the conserved phenylalanine or tryptophan, so this is likely a read error. V and J are TRBV12-3 or TRBV12-4 and TRBJ2-5, with 7 bases aligning to TRBD2. V was pared by 3 bases and J by 4 bases, with 8 bases of the junction left unmatched. The CDR3 contains 15 residues. CDR3: CASSFGAGARETQYV. Written as DNA, the CDR3 is TGTGCCAGCAGTTTCGGGGCGGGAGCGAGAGAGACCCAGTACGTC.

A note on this clonotype: A read error is possible here, since a much larger clone lies one base away. The J gene is TRBJ2-5, the V gene TRBV14, with no clear D. The CDR3 totals 13 residues. V lost 4 bases and J lost 9, with 15 bases in between. CDR1 SGHDN and CDR2 FVKESK come from the germline V gene. CDR3 protein: CASSRMSSSAQYF. CDR3 in DNA: TGTGCCAGCAGCCGAATGTCCTCGTCGGCCCAGTACTTC.

In the case of this clonotype: Since the CDR3 does not end with the conserved phenylalanine or tryptophan, this likely comes from a read error. The genes are TRBV12-3 or TRBV12-4 and TRBJ2-1, with D unresolved. This CDR3 has 11 amino acids. V lost 5 bases and J 3 bases, leaving 2 bases between the germline ends. This CDR3 is CASSDYNEQFL. CDR3 in DNA: TGTGCCAGCAGTGACTACAATGAGCAGTTCTTA.

To note about this clonotype: Given a much more abundant clone one base away, this may be a read error. The chain is built from TRBV29-1 and TRBJ1-5, with 9 bases that match TRBD1. The CDR3 is made up of 13 amino acids. Germline CDR1 reads SQVTM; CDR2 reads ANQGSEA. Here the CDR3 reads CSFVDRGYQSQHF. The DNA of the CDR3 is TGCAGCTTTGTCGACAGGGGGTATCAGTCCCAGCATTTT. The full variable domain, in which reference TRBV29-1 and TRBJ1-5 provide the parts outside the CDR3, is SAVISQKPSRDICQRGTSLTIQCQVDSQVTMMFWYRQQPGQSLTLIATANQGSEATYESGFVIDKFPISRPNLTFSTLTVSNMSPEDSSIYLCSFVDRGYQSQHFGDGTRLSIL.

This rearrangement joins TRBV18 to TRBJ2-7; TRBD2 might be the D (5 bases). The V end was cut by 3 bases, the J end by 6 bases, with 12 bases between. This CDR3 is 13 amino acids long. Germline V CDR1 and CDR2: KGHSH, LQKENI. CDR3 protein: CASSPLTITEQYF. CDR3 sequence (DNA): TGTGCCAGCTCACCCTTGACTATTACCGAGCAGTACTTC. The whole variable domain, remainder taken from reference TRBV18 and TRBJ2-7, is NAGVMQNPRHLVRRRGQEARLRCSPMKGHSHVYWYRQLPEEGLKFMVYLQKENIIDESGMPKERFSAEFPKEGPSILRIQQVVRGDSAAYFCASSPLTITEQYFGPGTRLTVT.

V gene TRBV28 combines with J gene TRBJ2-3; a weak D match, TRBD1 (6 bases). Germline V gives CDR1 MDHEN, CDR2 SYDVKM. Trimming pared 3 bases from V and 5 bases from J, leaving 18 bases between. CDR3 length: 16 amino acids. CDR3 DNA sequence: TGTGCCAGCAGTTTTTCAGGGGCAGGCCATTTAGATACGCAGTATTTT. This encodes CASSFSGAGHLDTQYF.

Concerning this clonotype: At one end the junction does not follow the germline gene, possibly because of a read error. The chain has TRBV6-5 and TRBJ1-1; D may be TRBD1 (6 bases). The CDR3 contains 15 residues. CDR1 is MNHEY and CDR2 is SVGAGI in the germline V gene. The CDR3 loop reads CVSSPLTGYRTEAFF. In DNA, the CDR3 is TGTGTCAGCAGTCCCCTAACAGGGTACAGGACTGAAGCTTTCTTT.

DNA for the CDR3: TGCAGCGTTGGTGCTTTCTCTGGAAACACCATATATTTT. It encodes CSVGAFSGNTIYF. The chain couples TRBV29-1 to TRBJ1-3; D is uncertain. With 4 bases removed from V and 0 bases from J, the gap between germline ends came to 7 bases. Looked up from germline, CDR1 is SQVTM and CDR2 is ANQGSEA. This CDR3 contains 13 residues.

The table lists this clonotype with a few counts. Possible read error: a much larger clone is one base away. The rearrangement uses TRBV11-3 and TRBJ2-3; D unclear. The CDR3 is 13 amino acids. CDR1 is SGHNT and CDR2 is YENEEA in the germline V gene. As DNA, the CDR3 is TGTGCCAACAGCTTAGCCTCCCCAGATACGCAGTATTTT. Amino acid sequence: CANSLASPDTQYF.

Comment on this clonotype: This could be a read error, since a much larger clone is one nucleotide away. This rearrangement joins TRBV11-2 to TRBJ2-3; 7 positions agree with TRBD2. Germline CDR1 is SGHAT and CDR2 is FQNNGV. This CDR3 region has 15 residues. J lost 4 bases, V lost 5 bases, and 9 bases had no gene match. This CDR3 reads CASSQNSGPPDTQYF. CDR3 nucleotide sequence: TGTGCCAGCAGCCAGAATAGCGGGCCGCCAGATACGCAGTATTTT.

Notes on this clonotype: A read error may be the cause here, since a much bigger clone is one base away. The rearrangement joins TRBV6-1 to TRBJ2-5, with TRBD1 as a possible D gene (5 bases). CDR1 and CDR2 from the germline V gene are MNHNS and SASEGT. CDR3 length: 14 residues. The CDR3 reads CVSSDGWGGETQYF. CDR3 in DNA: TGTGTCAGCAGTGACGGGTGGGGCGGAGAGACCCAGTACTTC.

Details on this clonotype: This may come from a read error, since a much larger clone is one base off. This is likely a read error, given that the CDR3 carries no conserved phenylalanine or tryptophan at its end. This rearrangement joins TRBV10-2 to TRBJ2-1; perhaps TRBD1 as D (6 bases). Trimming took 9 bases from V and 11 from J, leaving 11 bases between them. This CDR3 spans 10 amino acids. The germline V gene has CDR1 WSHSY and CDR2 SAAADI. CDR3 protein: CASIGTKQFL. DNA of the CDR3: TGCGCCAGTATCGGGACAAAGCAGTTCTTA.

To note about this clonotype: The missing conserved phenylalanine or tryptophan at the end of this CDR3 makes a read error likely. The chain links TRBV4-1 to TRBJ2-5, with 8 bases that match TRBD2. The CDR3 consists of 19 residues. Germline assignment: CDR1 MGHRA and CDR2 YSYEKL. V was pared by 4 bases and J by 2 bases, with 18 bases of the junction left unmatched. CDR3 in DNA: TGCGCCAGCAGCCCCCGCACTAGCGGAATTGGACGAGGGCAAGAGACCCAGTACATC. This gives the protein CASSPRTSGIGRGQETQYI.

In this sample, this clonotype turned up once. At one end, the junction sequence differs from germline, possibly due to a read error. The rearrangement uses TRBV6-5 and TRBJ2-3; D may match TRBD1 or TRBD2 (5 bases each). The germline V gene has CDR1 MNHEY and CDR2 SVGAGI. CDR3 size: 14 residues. CDR3 nucleotides: TGTGCCAACAGGAATCGCGGTGGGGGAGATACGAAGTATTTT. Translation: CANRNRGGGDTKYF.

About this clonotype: This clone may be a read error of a much larger clone one base away. This chain links TRBV29-1 with TRBJ1-2; maybe TRBD1 (6 bases). This CDR3 has 13 residues. Germline V CDR1 and CDR2: SQVTM, ANQGSEA. V dropped 1 base and J dropped 12 bases, with 18 bases sitting between them. The CDR3 region has the DNA TGCAGCGTTGAAGTATTTAGGGGGGCAGGCAACACCTTC. Residues: CSVEVFRGAGNTF.